This T cell receptor beta chain was captured by sequencing in a study of cytomegalovirus exposure and HLA in healthy donors. At the level of the study: T cells numbering about 200 million yielded around 120 million unique TCR beta sequences in an earlier analysis. Among 350 to 500 genotyped donors, approximately 80% fell in the Caucasian-associated ancestry cluster.

A remark on this clone: Its antigen is still unknown.

Germline loops: CDR1 SGDLS, CDR2 YYNGEE. Trimming left V 0 bases short and J 9 bases short, with 17 bases between. The length of the CDR3 is 15 residues. Study-level findings and limits: Association with HLA alleles at 0.05 false discovery rate was found for roughly 17,000 TCR beta sequences in a later analysis. In a later analysis, several top co-occurrence clusters appeared linked to parvovirus B19, influenza, CMV and Epstein-Barr virus.

Researchers ran the PCR with 60 Vbeta and 13 Jbeta primers. Profiled with immunoSEQ multiplex PCR; TCRdb holds only in-frame clones, not every one. The top ten clones hold 3% to 4.5% of a sample with around 200,000 clones, approximately 84% of them seen once. The specimen was PBMCs. This chain links TRBV9 with TRBJ2-3; D perhaps matches TRBD2 (5 bases). The clonotype originates from a man aged 45-60 years in good health and CMV-seronegative. The CDR3 sequence: CASSVVPLIEGTQYF. In nucleotides, the CDR3 is TGTGCCAGCAGCGTAGTCCCCCTTATAGAGGGCACGCAGTATTTT.